This T cell receptor beta chain was documented in a study of beta chain features in type 1 diabetes. Findings of the study overall: Across patients, naive, central memory and Treg TCRB repertoires exhibited apparently greater similarity than was observed across healthy donors. Researchers report that Type 1 diabetes patients had moderately but significantly shorter TCRB CDR3s across all four CD4+ subsets.

The sequenced template was cDNA made from the entire isolated RNA. The assay was immunoSEQ multiplex PCR, and TCRdb's table has in-frame clones only and misses some. The sample has approximately 270,000 clones, over 11% seen once; the top ten hold over 0.015%. To note about this clone: Its specificity is unknown.

Per germline, CDR1 LGHNA and CDR2 YSLEER. The CDR3 has 13 amino acids. Between the trimmed V and J ends, which lost 0 bases and 5 bases, there was a span of 7 bases. The specimen sequenced was naive CD4+ T cells from blood. The chain recombines TRBV4-3 with TRBJ2-5; D not resolved. This clonotype was sampled from a man younger than 45 with type 1 diabetes. The CDR3 region is CASSQDRFETQYF. The DNA for the CDR3 is TGCGCCAGCAGCCAAGATCGGTTTGAGACCCAGTACTTC.